This T cell receptor (beta chain) was recorded in a study of T cell repertoires in cytomegalovirus infection. This clonotype occurred a few times. Its antigen is undetermined. TCRdb re-derived calls from the reads in MiXCR, one entry per CDR3 protein. In the table there are about 890,000 distinct CDR3 sequences, roughly 30% of which are singletons. CDR1 and CDR2 from the germline V gene are LGHNA and YNFKEQ. Trimming removed 2 bases from V and 0 bases from J, with 14 bases in between. This CDR3 comprises 17 residues. The study, taken as a whole, reports: In two of eight donors, the top clonotype was HLA-C-restricted CMV-specific.

The clonotype originates from a human donor in good health (CMV status not recorded). Some clones in this sample may be carry-over from other donors' samples. The V gene is TRBV4-2, the J gene TRBJ2-1; tentative D call: TRBD2 (5 bases). The source was cultured CD8+ T cells from PBMCs, collected from culture after CMV antigen stimulation. CDR3 sequence reads: CASSQKRGMSSYNEQFF. CDR3 coding DNA: TGTGCCAGCAGCCAAAAAAGAGGGATGAGCTCCTACAATGAGCAGTTCTTC.